This T cell receptor beta chain was documented in a study of T cells after posttransplantation cyclophosphamide. Libraries were prepared by immunoSEQ multiplex PCR; TCRdb keeps only in-frame clonotypes and omits some of them. The sample lists roughly 18,000 clones; roughly 80% were seen once. Concerning this clone: What it binds is unknown.

Study observations and caveats: Recipient CMV seropositivity and CMV reactivation strongly tracked TRB clonality.

This related bone marrow graft donor gave peripheral blood on the day of marrow donation. Sequenced material: memory CD4+ T cells sorted from blood. The clonotype was recovered from a man aged 30-40 years in good health and a related stem cell transplant donor.

This chain's CDR3 is CASTPSSGGFSYNEQFF. For the CDR3, the DNA is TGTGCCAGCACCCCCTCAAGCGGGGGATTCTCCTACAATGAGCAGTTCTTC. The J gene is TRBJ2-1, the V gene TRBV9, with 8 positions matching TRBD2. CDR3 length equals 17 residues. Unmatched junction bases numbered 11, after V lost 6 bases and J lost 0 bases. Germline V gene lookup returns CDR1 SGDLS and CDR2 YYNGEE.